In this sample, the clone carrying this T cell receptor (beta chain) turned up a few times. The antigen is undetermined. The source of the sample is a study of cytomegalovirus exposure and HLA in healthy donors. Study as a whole: Earlier work reported about 110 million unique TCR beta sequences from about 200 million T cells. In an early release, HLA-typed donors contributed 77 million or so unique TCR sequences. General study results and limits: In a later analysis, compared with equally common non-associated chains, HLA-associated beta chains were more expanded. In most subjects, TCR beta sequences reportedly gave accurate predictions of HLA-A and HLA-B alleles.

The PCR had 60 Vbeta and 13 Jbeta primers. Profiled with immunoSEQ multiplex PCR; TCRdb holds only in-frame clones, not every one. The sample contains around 99,000 clones, around 72% of which appear only once. CDR3 length: 14 residues. Trimming left V 3 bases short and J 4 bases short, with 12 bases between. The germline V gene encodes CDR1 LNHDA and CDR2 SQIVND (reference sequence). The rearrangement joins TRBV19 to TRBJ1-2; TRBD1 might be the D (5 bases). The sequence was collected from a woman aged 40 to 49 in good health and CMV-seropositive. The source material was PBMCs. The CDR3 bases are TGTGCCAGTAGTATTTGGGGCAGGAGCTATGGCTACACCTTC. This translates into CASSIWGRSYGYTF.